One and the same sample provided the 15 T cell receptor beta chains below, sequenced in a study of T cells after posttransplantation cyclophosphamide. Using immunoSEQ multiplex PCR, the repertoire was profiled, and TCRdb retains in-frame clones only, with some absent. The sample was found to contain almost 35,000 clones, and every one recurs. What was sequenced was PBMCs. All receptors derive from a woman aged 50 to 60 in good health and a related stem cell transplant donor.

This clone was recorded at least ten times. The chain recombines TRBV6-5 with TRBJ1-2; tentatively, D is TRBD1 (5 bases). The V and J ends lost 0 bases and 14 bases respectively, with 13 bases between them. From germline, CDR1 is MNHEY and CDR2 SVGAGI. The CDR3 has 12 amino acids. Here the CDR3 reads CASSYSKGMRTF. DNA for the CDR3: TGTGCCAGCAGTTACTCTAAGGGGATGAGGACCTTC.

In this sample, this clone turned up many times. The chain is built from TRBV7-8 and TRBJ2-7, with 8 bases matching TRBD2. The J segment lost 2 bases and the V segment lost 5 bases, leaving 5 bases of the junction unmatched. Germline lookup yields CDR1 SGHVS and CDR2 FQNEAQ. The CDR3 runs 14 residues. The CDR3 loop is CASSRGGTAYEQYF. In DNA form, the CDR3 reads TGTGCCAGCAGCCGGGGGGGGACTGCCTACGAGCAGTACTTC.

At least ten counts were recorded for this clone. The chain employs TRBV7-9 and TRBJ2-1, with TRBD1 as a possible D gene (6 bases). The V and J ends lost 5 bases and 4 bases respectively, with 12 bases between them. The CDR3 contains 14 residues. In germline, CDR1 is SEHNR, CDR2 FQNEAQ (reference sequence). Here the CDR3 reads CASSPKDRYNEQFF. CDR3 DNA: TGTGCCAGCAGCCCAAAGGACAGATACAATGAGCAGTTCTTC.

This clone was seen ten or more times. This chain joins TRBV7-2 and TRBJ2-1, with no clear D. V was trimmed by 6 bases and J by 2 bases, leaving 14 bases between them. The CDR3 is made up of 15 amino acids. Per the germline V gene, CDR1 is SGHTA and CDR2 is FQGNSA. CDR3 in DNA: TGTGCCAGCAGTGATGGATCTGGGCCCTACAATGAGCAGTTCTTC. Translating gives CASSDGSGPYNEQFF.

This clone appeared a few times. The genes are TRBV30 and TRBJ2-3; TRBD2 aligns across 8 bases. Germline CDR1 GTSNPN, CDR2 SVGIG (reference sequence). The CDR3 is made up of 14 amino acids. Unmatched junction bases numbered 4, after V lost 0 bases and J lost 5 bases. CDR3 DNA sequence: TGTGCCTGGAGTGTCGGACTAGCAATAGATACGCAGTATTTT. Translation: CAWSVGLAIDTQYF.

This clone has only a few counts. The rearrangement links TRBV19 to TRBJ2-2, with 10 bases that match TRBD1. Germline lookup yields CDR1 LNHDA and CDR2 SQIVND (reference sequence). The ends lost 7 bases at V and 6 bases at J; junction bases unmatched: 5. This CDR3 spans 14 amino acids. As DNA, the CDR3 is TGTGCCAGTATCCCCGGGACAGGGGCCGGGGAGCTGTTTTTT. Residues: CASIPGTGAGELFF. The complete variable domain, with remaining parts taken from reference TRBV19 and TRBJ2-2, reads DGGITQSPKYLFRKEGQNVTLSCEQNLNHDAMYWYRQDPGQGLRLIYYSQIVNDFQKGDIAEGYSVSREKKESFPLTVTSAQKNPTAFYLCASIPGTGAGELFFGEGSRLTVL.

This clone was recorded at least ten times. The junction departs from germline at one end; a sequencing error may be responsible. This sequence joins TRBV5-4 and TRBJ1-1; 12 bases are shared with TRBD1. Germline CDR1 is SGHNT and CDR2 is YYREEE (reference sequence). This CDR3 contains 17 residues. CDR3 DNA: TGTGCCAGCAGATTGGGACAGGGGGCTCTCCTGGACACTGAAGCTTTCTTT. Its translation: CASRLGQGALLDTEAFF.

This clone was recorded many times. This chain connects TRBV5-4 to TRBJ2-7, with D tentatively TRBD2 (6 bases). The CDR3 is made up of 15 amino acids. Germline CDR1 and CDR2: SGHNT and YYREEE (reference sequence). Deletions cut 3 bases from V and 3 bases from J, with 16 bases between. CDR3 sequence: CASSSKTQGGYEQYF. In DNA form, the CDR3 reads TGTGCCAGCAGCTCCAAAACGCAGGGAGGCTACGAGCAGTACTTC.

This clone has at least ten counts. V usage is TRBV28 and J usage is TRBJ1-5; a possible D gene is TRBD1 (5 bases). There are 13 residues in the CDR3. V lost 5 bases and J 9 bases, leaving 14 bases between the germline ends. Germline V gene data show CDR1 as MDHEN and CDR2 as SYDVKM. The CDR3 DNA reads as TGTGCCAGCAGTCCAGGGCGAGGGAGGCCCCAGCATTTT. Its protein is CASSPGRGRPQHF.

This clone occurred many times. V is TRBV14 and J is TRBJ2-1; D unresolved. The CDR3 sequence is 14 residues long. Germline V gene data show CDR1 as SGHDN and CDR2 as FVKESK. The V gene lost 0 bases and the J gene lost 16 bases, with 19 bases spanning the gap. Here the CDR3 DNA reads TGTGCCAGCAGCCAAGAGCCCGCAAGGCGATGGGCCTTCTTC. The encoded protein is CASSQEPARRWAFF.

Only a few counts were recorded for this clone. This chain uses TRBV7-3 with TRBJ2-3; a weak D match, TRBD1 (6 bases). The CDR3 is 16 residues long. Germline V gene sequence: CDR1 SGHTA, CDR2 FQGTGA. V was clipped by 5 bases and J by 2 bases, with 17 bases between them. CDR3 protein: CASSPLGGAVTDTQYF. The CDR3 nucleotides are TGTGCCAGCAGCCCTCTAGGGGGAGCGGTCACAGATACGCAGTATTTT.

This clone was picked up many times. The chain recombines TRBV27 with TRBJ2-2; D unresolved. Trimming removed 1 base at V and 2 bases at J, with 11 bases between. The CDR3 contains 16 residues. The germline V gene has CDR1 MNHEY and CDR2 SMNVEV (reference sequence). The CDR3 loop reads CASSLFIPLNTGELFF. As DNA, the CDR3 is TGTGCCAGCAGTTTATTTATTCCTCTTAACACCGGGGAGCTGTTTTTT.

This clone was counted at least ten times. The CDR3 protein is CASSLPGGNEQYF. The CDR3 DNA reads TGTGCCAGCAGCTTACCAGGGGGCAACGAGCAGTACTTC. V is TRBV11-2 and J is TRBJ2-7; TRBD1 matches 8 bases. Unmatched junction bases numbered 2, after V lost 2 bases and J lost 5 bases. The CDR3 is made up of 13 amino acids. Germline V gives CDR1 SGHAT, CDR2 FQNNGV.

The V gene is TRBV20-1, the J gene TRBJ2-3; no reliable D call. V was trimmed by 3 bases and J by 8 bases, leaving 9 bases between them. From germline, CDR1 is DFQATT and CDR2 SNEGSKA (reference sequence). The CDR3 totals 11 residues. The CDR3 protein is CSARNKGTQYF. CDR3 DNA: TGCAGTGCTAGGAACAAGGGTACGCAGTATTTT.

This clone was detected ten times or more. This chain connects TRBV27 to TRBJ2-7, with TRBD1 matching over 7 bases. This CDR3 is built from 14 residues. Germline V gene lookup returns CDR1 MNHEY and CDR2 SMNVEV (reference sequence). The trim removed 4 bases at V and 3 bases at J, leaving 6 bases unmatched. The CDR3 here is CASSWSRDSYEQYF. As DNA, the CDR3 is TGTGCCAGCAGTTGGAGCCGGGACAGCTACGAGCAGTACTTC.